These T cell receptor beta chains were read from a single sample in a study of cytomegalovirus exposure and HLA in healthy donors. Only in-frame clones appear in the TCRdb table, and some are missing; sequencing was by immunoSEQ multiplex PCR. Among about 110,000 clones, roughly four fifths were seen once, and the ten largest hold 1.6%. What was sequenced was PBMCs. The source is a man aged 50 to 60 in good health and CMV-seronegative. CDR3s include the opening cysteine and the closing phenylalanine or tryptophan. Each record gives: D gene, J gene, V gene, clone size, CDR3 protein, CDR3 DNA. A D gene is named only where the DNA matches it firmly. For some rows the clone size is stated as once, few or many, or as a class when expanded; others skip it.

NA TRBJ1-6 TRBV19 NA CASKRQMNSPLHF TGTGCCAGTAAGAGACAGATGAATTCCCCCCTCCACTTT
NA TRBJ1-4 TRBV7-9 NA CASSLRVGGTNEKLFF TGTGCCAGCAGCTTACGGGTGGGGGGAACTAATGAAAAACTGTTTTTT
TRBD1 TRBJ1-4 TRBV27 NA CASSFHFDRGNEKLFF TGTGCCAGCAGTTTCCACTTCGACAGGGGGAATGAAAAACTGTTTTTT
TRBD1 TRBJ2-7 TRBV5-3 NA CARSVLYRGATYEQYF TGTGCCAGAAGCGTCCTATACAGGGGCGCGACCTACGAGCAGTACTTC
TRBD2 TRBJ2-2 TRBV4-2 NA CASSPKRAGSTGELFF TGTGCCAGCAGCCCCAAGAGAGCGGGGAGCACCGGGGAGCTGTTTTTT
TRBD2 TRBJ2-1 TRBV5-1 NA CASSPGWTSVNEQFF TGCGCCAGCAGCCCGGGGTGGACTAGCGTCAATGAGCAGTTCTTC
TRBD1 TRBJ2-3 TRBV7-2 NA CASSKRQGADTQYF TGTGCCAGCAGCAAAAGACAGGGGGCAGATACGCAGTATTTT
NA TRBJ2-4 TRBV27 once CASSLTGKNIQYF TGTGCCAGCAGTTTGACAGGCAAAAACATTCAGTACTTC
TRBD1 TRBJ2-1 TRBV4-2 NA CASSQGTGVYWNEQFF TGTGCCAGCAGCCAAGGAACAGGGGTGTATTGGAATGAGCAGTTCTTC
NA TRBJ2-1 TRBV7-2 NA CASSFRQGLFNEQFF TGTGCCAGCAGCTTCAGGCAGGGTCTTTTCAATGAGCAGTTCTTC
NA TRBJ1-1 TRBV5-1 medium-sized CASSLGGLRNTEAFF TGCGCCAGCAGCTTGGGCGGTTTAAGGAACACTGAAGCTTTCTTT
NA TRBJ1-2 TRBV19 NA CASSWGGANYGYTF TGTGCCAGTAGCTGGGGCGGAGCGAACTATGGCTACACCTTC
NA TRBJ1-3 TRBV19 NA CASSPPPQRNTIYF TGTGCCAGTAGTCCCCCCCCACAGCGAAACACCATATATTTT
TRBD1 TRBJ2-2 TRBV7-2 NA CASSLGTGNTGELFF TGTGCCAGCAGCTTAGGGACAGGGAACACCGGGGAGCTGTTTTTT
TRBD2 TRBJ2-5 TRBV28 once CASSPPGTSLKETQYF TGTGCCAGCAGTCCACCCGGGACTAGCCTAAAAGAGACCCAGTACTTC
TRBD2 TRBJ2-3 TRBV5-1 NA CASSPLSGGGDTQYF TGCGCCAGCAGCCCCCTTAGCGGGGGGGGCGATACGCAGTATTTT
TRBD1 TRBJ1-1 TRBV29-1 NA CSARGTGSTEAFF TGCAGCGCGCGGGGGACAGGGAGCACTGAAGCTTTCTTT
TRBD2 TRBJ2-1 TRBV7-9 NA CASSFPPGGALYNEQFF TGTGCCAGCAGCTTTCCTCCGGGGGGGGCATTATACAATGAGCAGTTCTTC
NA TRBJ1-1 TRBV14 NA CASSGTLNTEAFF TGTGCCAGCAGCGGTACACTGAACACTGAAGCTTTCTTT
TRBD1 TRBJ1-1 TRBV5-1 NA CASTLPGQGKDTEAFF TGCGCCAGCACCCTTCCAGGACAGGGAAAGGACACTGAAGCTTTCTTT
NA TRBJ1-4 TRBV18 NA CASSRSENEKLFF TGTGCCAGCTCACGAAGTGAGAATGAAAAACTGTTTTTT
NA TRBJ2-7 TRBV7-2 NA CASSLVRGRGSYEQYF TGTGCCAGCAGCTTAGTAAGAGGCAGGGGTTCCTACGAGCAGTACTTC
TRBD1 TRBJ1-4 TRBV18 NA CASSPDRGTGVIEKLFF TGTGCCAGCTCACCAGACCGCGGGACAGGGGTTATTGAAAAACTGTTTTTT
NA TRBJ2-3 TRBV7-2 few CASSPNSGGDTQYF TGTGCCAGCAGCCCCAACAGTGGAGGGGATACGCAGTATTTT
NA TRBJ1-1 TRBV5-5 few CASRHRQVKTEAFF TGTGCCAGCAGACATAGACAGGTTAAAACTGAAGCTTTCTTT
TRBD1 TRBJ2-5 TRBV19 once CASSSGDRGWETQYF TGTGCCAGTAGTAGCGGGGACAGGGGATGGGAGACCCAGTACTTC
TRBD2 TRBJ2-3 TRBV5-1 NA CASSLPSGGATDTQYF TGCGCCAGCAGCCTTCCCAGCGGGGGGGCCACAGATACGCAGTATTTT
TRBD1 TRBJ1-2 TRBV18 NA CASSKTGGRGYGYTF TGTGCCAGCTCAAAGACAGGGGGCCGGGGGTATGGCTACACCTTC
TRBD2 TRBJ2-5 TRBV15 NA CATSREGSGGKETQYF TGTGCCACCAGCAGAGAGGGAAGCGGGGGCAAAGAGACCCAGTACTTC
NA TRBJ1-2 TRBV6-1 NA CASSRSGDYGYTF TGTGCCAGCAGTAGGTCGGGGGACTATGGCTACACCTTC
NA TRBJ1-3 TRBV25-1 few CASRTTQGSGNTIYF TGTGCCAGCAGGACGACACAGGGTTCGGGAAACACCATATATTTT
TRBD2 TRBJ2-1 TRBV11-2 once CASSPRLAGIYNEQFF TGTGCCAGCAGCCCCAGACTAGCGGGGATTTACAATGAGCAGTTCTTC
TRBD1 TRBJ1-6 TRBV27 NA CASSLFGTGAPNSPLHF TGTGCCAGCAGTCTTTTTGGGACAGGGGCCCCTAATTCACCCCTCCACTTT
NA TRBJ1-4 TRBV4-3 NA CASSQDLVQDNEKLFF TGCGCCAGCAGCCAAGATCTCGTCCAGGATAATGAAAAACTGTTTTTT
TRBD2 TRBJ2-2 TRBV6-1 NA CASSEKRGVGELFF TGTGCCAGCAGTGAAAAGCGGGGGGTCGGGGAGCTGTTTTTT
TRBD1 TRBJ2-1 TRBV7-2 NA CASSLQGADYNEQFF TGTGCCAGCAGCCTACAGGGGGCCGACTACAATGAGCAGTTCTTC
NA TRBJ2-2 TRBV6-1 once CASSPLNTGELFF TGTGCCAGCAGCCCCCTTAACACCGGGGAGCTGTTTTTT
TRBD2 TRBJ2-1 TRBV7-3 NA CASSYSGGAGEQFF TGTGCCAGCAGCTATAGCGGGGGGGCGGGTGAGCAGTTCTTC
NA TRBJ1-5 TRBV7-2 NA CASSTRVAGNQPQHF TGTGCCAGCAGTACTAGGGTGGCAGGCAATCAGCCCCAGCATTTT
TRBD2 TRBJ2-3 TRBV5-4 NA CASSASSGGAQYTDTQYF TGTGCCAGCAGCGCGTCTAGCGGGGGGGCCCAATACACAGATACGCAGTATTTT
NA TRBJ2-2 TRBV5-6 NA CASSLEGLPTGELFF TGTGCCAGCAGCTTGGAGGGGCTCCCCACCGGGGAGCTGTTTTTT